Listed below are T cell receptor beta chains from one sample, sequenced in a study of blood T cells in healthy people across ages. TCRdb recomputed calls from the 5' RACE reads with MiXCR, one row per CDR3 protein. The top ten hold 17% of the sample, which has around 900,000 distinct CDR3 sequences, more than 25% seen once. The sequenced sample consisted of blood. The source is an elderly woman in good health. The CDR3 runs from the conserved cysteine through the conserved F or W. Each record gives: clone size, V gene, J gene, D gene, CDR3 protein, CDR3 DNA. D genes are given only for firm matches. Size values are once, few and many counts, or a class for expanded clones, and some rows have none.

many	TRBV20-1	TRBJ2-5	NA	CSARDVGRGTQETQYF	TGCAGTGCTAGAGATGTGGGGAGGGGGACCCAAGAGACCCAGTACTTC
NA	TRBV7-9	TRBJ2-1	NA	CASGLSDEQFF	TGTGCCAGCGGCTTATCCGACGAGCAGTTCTTC
NA	TRBV6-1	TRBJ2-6	NA	CASSAPSGANVLTF	TGTGCCAGCAGTGCCCCCTCTGGGGCCAACGTCCTGACTTTC
NA	TRBV12-3/TRBV12-4	TRBJ2-7	NA	CASSFADQRTPNEQYF	TGTGCCAGCAGTTTTGCTGACCAACGAACGCCCAATGAGCAGTACTTC
many	TRBV7-2	TRBJ2-5	TRBD2	CASSARLTSGTETQYF	TGTGCCAGCAGCGCCCGCCTGACTAGCGGTACGGAGACCCAGTACTTC
many	TRBV28	TRBJ2-5	TRBD2	CAAGASGGAAETQYF	TGTGCCGCAGGTGCTAGCGGGGGGGCCGCAGAGACCCAGTACTTC
NA	TRBV6-5	TRBJ2-3	NA	CASSYGSGGGPDTQYF	TGTGCCAGCAGTTACGGGTCAGGGGGGGGCCCAGATACGCAGTATTTT
few	TRBV19	TRBJ2-5	NA	CASSIDGAGVRETQYF	TGTGCCAGTAGTATCGATGGGGCTGGGGTGCGGGAGACCCAGTACTTC
many	TRBV6-5	TRBJ2-4	NA	CASSPLREPKNIQYF	TGTGCCAGCAGCCCCCTGAGGGAGCCCAAAAACATTCAGTACTTC
NA	TRBV20-1	TRBJ2-3	TRBD2	CSAPRRGGDADTQYF	TGCAGTGCCCCCCGGCGGGGGGGGGATGCAGATACGCAGTATTTT
few	TRBV4-2	TRBJ1-3	TRBD1	CASSQGPRGGDGNTIYF	TGTGCCAGCAGCCAAGGACCTCGAGGGGGCGATGGAAACACCATATATTTT